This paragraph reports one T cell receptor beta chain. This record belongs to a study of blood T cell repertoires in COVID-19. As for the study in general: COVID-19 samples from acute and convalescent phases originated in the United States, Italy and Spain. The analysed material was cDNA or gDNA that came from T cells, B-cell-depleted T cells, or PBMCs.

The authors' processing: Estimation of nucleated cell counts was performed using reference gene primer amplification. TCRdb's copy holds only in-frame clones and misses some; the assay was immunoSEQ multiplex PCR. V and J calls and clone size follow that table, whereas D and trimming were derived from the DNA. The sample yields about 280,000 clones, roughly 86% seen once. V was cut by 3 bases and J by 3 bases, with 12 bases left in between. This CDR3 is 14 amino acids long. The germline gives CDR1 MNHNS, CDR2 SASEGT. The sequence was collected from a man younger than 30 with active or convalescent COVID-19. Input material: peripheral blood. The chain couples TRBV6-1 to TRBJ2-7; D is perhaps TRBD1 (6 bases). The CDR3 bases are TGTGCCAGCAGTGAGGGGGCACAGGGCTACGAGCAGTACTTC. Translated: CASSEGAQGYEQYF.